This T cell receptor beta chain was documented in a study of high-grade serous ovarian cancer treatment subgroups. Study background: Mean per sample: around 14,000 reads, some 7,500 unique TCR beta rearrangements.

The repertoire was sequenced with immunoSEQ multiplex PCR; TCRdb's copy has only in-frame clones and lacks some. Of roughly 8,000 clones listed, under 80% were seen once; the top ten hold over 4.5%. Comments on this clone: The antigen remains unidentified.

CDR3 size: 14 residues. CDR1 is SGDLS, CDR2 YYNGEE, per germline. The V segment lost 6 bases and the J segment 6 bases; nucleotides outside the gene matches: 11. Study conclusions and caveats: The analyses considered CDR3 and ignored CDR1 and CDR2. Bulk tumor TCR sequencing gave no spatial information. Tumors within one patient showed repertoire similarity of roughly 0.1 to 0.8.

The tumor samples were collected prior to definitive surgery or chemotherapy. V gene TRBV9 combines with J gene TRBJ1-2; 7 bases match TRBD1. This sequence was found in a human donor with high-grade serous ovarian cancer. Specimen: tumor tissue. CDR3 sequence: CASNDPTGEHGYTF. The CDR3 DNA follows: TGTGCCAGCAACGACCCAACAGGGGAACATGGCTACACCTTC.